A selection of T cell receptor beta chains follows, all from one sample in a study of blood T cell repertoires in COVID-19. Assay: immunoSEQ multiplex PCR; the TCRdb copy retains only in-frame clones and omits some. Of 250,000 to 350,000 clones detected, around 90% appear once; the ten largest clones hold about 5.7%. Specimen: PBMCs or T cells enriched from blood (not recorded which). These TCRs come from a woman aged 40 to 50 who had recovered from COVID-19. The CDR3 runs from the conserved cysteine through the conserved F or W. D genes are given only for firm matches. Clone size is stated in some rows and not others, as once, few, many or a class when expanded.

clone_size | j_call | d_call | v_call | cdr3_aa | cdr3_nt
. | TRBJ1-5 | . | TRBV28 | CAVGGVPNQPQHF | TGTGCCGTGGGGGGGGTTCCCAATCAGCCCCAGCATTTT
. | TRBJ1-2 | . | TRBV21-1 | CASSNRGGPYGYTF | TGTGCCAGCAGCAACCGAGGGGGCCCCTATGGCTACACCTTC
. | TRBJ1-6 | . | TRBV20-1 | CSASPLGLPGSYNSPLHF | TGCAGTGCTAGTCCACTGGGCCTGCCAGGGTCCTATAATTCACCCCTCCACTTT
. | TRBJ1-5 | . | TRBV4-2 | CASSQVGGLSNQPQHF | TGTGCCAGCAGCCAAGTTGGCGGCCTAAGCAATCAGCCCCAGCATTTT
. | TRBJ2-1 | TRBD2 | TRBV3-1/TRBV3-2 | CASRPGTSGNNEQFF | TGTGCCAGCAGGCCCGGGACTAGCGGTAACAATGAGCAGTTCTTC
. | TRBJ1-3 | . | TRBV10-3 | CAISELLGRSSGNTIYF | TGTGCCATCAGTGAGTTGCTGGGTCGGAGCTCTGGAAACACCATATATTTT
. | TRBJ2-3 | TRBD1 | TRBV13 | CASKKTGQGTDTQYF | TGTGCCAGCAAAAAGACGGGACAGGGAACAGATACGCAGTATTTT
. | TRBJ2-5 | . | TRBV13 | CASSLVWRETQYF | TGTGCCAGCAGCTTAGTGTGGAGAGAGACCCAGTACTTC
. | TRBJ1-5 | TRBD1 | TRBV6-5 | CASSITGGNQPQHF | TGTGCCAGCAGCATAACAGGGGGCAATCAGCCCCAGCATTTT
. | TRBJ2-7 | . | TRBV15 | CATSLHGARDSYEQYF | TGTGCCACCAGCCTCCATGGGGCGAGAGACTCCTACGAGCAGTACTTC
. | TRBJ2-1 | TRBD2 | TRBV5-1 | CASSLLAANYNEQFF | TGCGCCAGCAGCTTGCTAGCGGCGAACTACAATGAGCAGTTCTTC
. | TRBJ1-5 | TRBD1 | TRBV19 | CASRDREGGNQPQHF | TGTGCCAGCAGAGACAGGGAAGGAGGCAATCAGCCCCAGCATTTT
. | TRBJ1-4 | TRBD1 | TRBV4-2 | CASSRGQLNEKLFF | TGTGCCAGCAGCCGGGGACAGCTTAATGAAAAACTGTTTTTT
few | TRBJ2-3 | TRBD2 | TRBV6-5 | CASSYSIAGYTDTQYF | TGTGCCAGCAGTTACTCGATAGCGGGATACACAGATACGCAGTATTTT
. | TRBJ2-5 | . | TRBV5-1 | CASSLTGRQETQYF | TGCGCCAGCAGCTTGACAGGAAGACAAGAGACCCAGTACTTC
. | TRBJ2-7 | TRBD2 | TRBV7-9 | CASSNFGGLAGGSYEQYF | TGTGCCAGCAGCAATTTCGGCGGTCTAGCGGGAGGCTCCTACGAGCAGTACTTC
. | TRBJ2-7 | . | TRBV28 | CASSYAGNSYEQYF | TGTGCCAGCAGTTACGCAGGGAACTCCTACGAGCAGTACTTC
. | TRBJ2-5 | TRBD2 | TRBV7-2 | CASSHRLAGGQSETQYF | TGTGCCAGCAGCCATAGACTAGCGGGAGGCCAGTCGGAGACCCAGTACTTC
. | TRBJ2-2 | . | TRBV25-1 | CASSGRTVSGELFF | TGTGCCAGCAGTGGTCGGACAGTCTCCGGGGAGCTGTTTTTT
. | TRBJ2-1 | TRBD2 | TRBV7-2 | CASNALAGENEQFF | TGTGCCAGCAACGCTCTAGCGGGAGAGAATGAGCAGTTCTTC
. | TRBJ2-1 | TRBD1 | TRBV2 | CASRQGSSYNEQFF | TGTGCCAGCAGACAGGGGAGCTCCTACAATGAGCAGTTCTTC
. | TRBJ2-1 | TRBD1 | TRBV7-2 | CASSLGGTGYNEQFF | TGTGCCAGCAGCTTAGGTGGGACAGGGTACAATGAGCAGTTCTTC
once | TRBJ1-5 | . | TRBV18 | CASSPGPRPNQPQHF | TGTGCCAGCTCACCGGGGCCAAGACCCAATCAGCCCCAGCATTTT
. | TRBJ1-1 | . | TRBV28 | CASSLSPVNTEAFF | TGTGCCAGCAGTTTATCCCCAGTGAACACTGAAGCTTTCTTT
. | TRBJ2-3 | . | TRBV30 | CAWSVNRGTDTQYF | TGTGCCTGGAGTGTAAACAGGGGCACAGATACGCAGTATTTT
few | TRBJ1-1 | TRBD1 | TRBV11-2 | CASSDRVAEAFF | TGTGCCAGCAGCGACAGGGTTGCGGAAGCTTTCTTT
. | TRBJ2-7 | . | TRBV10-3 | CAISESRDEQYF | TGTGCCATCAGTGAGTCGAGAGACGAGCAGTACTTC
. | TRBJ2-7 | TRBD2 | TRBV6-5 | CASTRAGDYEQYF | TGTGCCAGCACCCGTGCGGGGGACTACGAGCAGTACTTC
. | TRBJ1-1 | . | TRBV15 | CATSKQYPATEAFF | TGTGCCACCAGCAAACAGTATCCGGCCACTGAAGCTTTCTTT
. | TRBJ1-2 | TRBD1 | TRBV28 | CAIHPTGGGGGTGYTF | TGTGCCATCCACCCGACAGGGGGAGGTGGAGGGACTGGCTACACCTTC
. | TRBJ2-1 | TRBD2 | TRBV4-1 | CASSQDLASGHNEQFF | TGCGCCAGCAGCCAAGATCTGGCTAGCGGGCACAATGAGCAGTTCTTC
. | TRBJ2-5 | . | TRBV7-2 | CASSTRTAQETQYF | TGTGCCAGCAGCACTCGGACAGCGCAAGAGACCCAGTACTTC
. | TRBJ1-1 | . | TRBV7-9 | CASTPSSGYTEAFF | TGTGCCAGCACCCCTTCATCCGGGTACACTGAAGCTTTCTTT
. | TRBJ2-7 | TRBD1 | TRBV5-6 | CASSLWFGTGRRHEQYF | TGTGCCAGCAGCTTGTGGTTCGGGACAGGGAGGCGGCACGAGCAGTACTTC
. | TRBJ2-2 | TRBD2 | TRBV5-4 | CASSLASGRGMTGELFF | TGTGCCAGCAGCTTGGCCAGCGGGAGGGGGATGACCGGGGAGCTGTTTTTT
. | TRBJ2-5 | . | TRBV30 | CAWSPTSIVETQYF | TGTGCCTGGAGCCCCACTAGTATCGTAGAGACCCAGTACTTC
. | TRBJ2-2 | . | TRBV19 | CASSRDSLTGELFF | TGTGCCAGTAGTAGGGACTCCCTCACCGGGGAGCTGTTTTTT
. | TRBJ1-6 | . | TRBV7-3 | CASSAQGGDNSPLHF | TGTGCCAGCAGCGCCCAGGGAGGAGATAATTCACCCCTCCACTTT
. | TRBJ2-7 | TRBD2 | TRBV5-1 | CASSLAASGPGPSYEQYF | TGCGCCAGCAGCTTGGCGGCTAGCGGTCCGGGGCCAAGCTACGAGCAGTACTTC
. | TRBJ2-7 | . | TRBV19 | CASSPFQGVYEQYF | TGTGCCAGTAGCCCCTTTCAGGGCGTCTACGAGCAGTACTTC
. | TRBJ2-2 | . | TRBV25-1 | CASSSVGELFF | TGTGCCAGCAGTAGCGTGGGGGAGCTGTTTTTT
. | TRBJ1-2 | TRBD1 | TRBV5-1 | CASSDRTGVGYTF | TGCGCCAGCAGCGACCGGACAGGGGTTGGCTACACCTTC
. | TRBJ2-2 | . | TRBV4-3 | CASSQERRGIAGELFF | TGCGCCAGCAGCCAAGAGCGGCGAGGGATCGCCGGGGAGCTGTTTTTT
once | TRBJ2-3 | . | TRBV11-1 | CASSLNPDFTDTQYF | TGTGCCAGCAGCTTAAACCCGGACTTCACAGATACGCAGTATTTT
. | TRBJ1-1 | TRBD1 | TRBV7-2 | CASSSQGAGKTEAFF | TGTGCCAGCAGCTCACAGGGGGCTGGGAAAACTGAAGCTTTCTTT
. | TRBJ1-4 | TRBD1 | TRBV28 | CASRLQGALEKLFF | TGTGCCAGCAGGTTGCAGGGGGCCCTTGAAAAACTGTTTTTT
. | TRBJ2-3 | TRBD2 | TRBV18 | CASSPGEGTDTQYF | TGTGCCAGCTCACCGGGGGAGGGAACAGATACGCAGTATTTT
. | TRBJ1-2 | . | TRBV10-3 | CAITADTGYGYTF | TGTGCCATCACCGCCGACACGGGATATGGCTACACCTTC
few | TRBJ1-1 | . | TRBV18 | CASSPFQENTEAFF | TGTGCCAGCTCACCATTCCAGGAGAACACTGAAGCTTTCTTT
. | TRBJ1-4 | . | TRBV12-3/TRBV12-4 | CASSPQAEKLFF | TGTGCCAGCAGTCCCCAAGCTGAAAAACTGTTTTTT
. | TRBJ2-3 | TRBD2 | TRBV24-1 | CATSDPSGRAGSTDTQYF | TGTGCCACCAGTGACCCCAGCGGGAGGGCCGGGAGCACAGATACGCAGTATTTT
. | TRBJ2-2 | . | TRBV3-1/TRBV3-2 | CASRPWGDNTGELFF | TGTGCCAGCAGACCTTGGGGGGATAACACCGGGGAGCTGTTTTTT
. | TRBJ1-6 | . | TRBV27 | CASTPGVVNSPLHF | TGTGCCAGCACCCCAGGGGTTGTCAATTCACCCCTCCACTTT
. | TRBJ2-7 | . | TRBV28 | CASSSAQQGYEQYF | TGTGCCAGCAGTTCGGCACAGCAGGGTTACGAGCAGTACTTC
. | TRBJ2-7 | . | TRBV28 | CASSPEAVFEAEQYF | TGTGCCAGCAGCCCCGAGGCAGTATTCGAGGCCGAGCAGTACTTC
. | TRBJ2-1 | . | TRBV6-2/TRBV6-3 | CASSLQTGGVSYNEQFF | TGTGCCAGCAGCCTCCAAACAGGGGGGGTCTCCTACAATGAGCAGTTCTTC
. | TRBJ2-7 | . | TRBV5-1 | CASSFNSDSYEQYF | TGCGCCAGCAGCTTCAACTCGGACAGTTACGAGCAGTACTTC
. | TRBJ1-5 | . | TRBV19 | CASSQGSNQPQHF | TGTGCCAGTAGTCAGGGTAGCAATCAGCCCCAGCATTTT
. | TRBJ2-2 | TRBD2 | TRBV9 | CASSGPGLAGGPETGELFF | TGTGCCAGCAGCGGACCGGGACTAGCGGGAGGGCCGGAGACCGGGGAGCTGTTTTTT
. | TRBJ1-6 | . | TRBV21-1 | CASSFGGVPYNSPLHF | TGTGCCAGCAGCTTCGGAGGTGTCCCCTATAATTCACCCCTCCACTTT